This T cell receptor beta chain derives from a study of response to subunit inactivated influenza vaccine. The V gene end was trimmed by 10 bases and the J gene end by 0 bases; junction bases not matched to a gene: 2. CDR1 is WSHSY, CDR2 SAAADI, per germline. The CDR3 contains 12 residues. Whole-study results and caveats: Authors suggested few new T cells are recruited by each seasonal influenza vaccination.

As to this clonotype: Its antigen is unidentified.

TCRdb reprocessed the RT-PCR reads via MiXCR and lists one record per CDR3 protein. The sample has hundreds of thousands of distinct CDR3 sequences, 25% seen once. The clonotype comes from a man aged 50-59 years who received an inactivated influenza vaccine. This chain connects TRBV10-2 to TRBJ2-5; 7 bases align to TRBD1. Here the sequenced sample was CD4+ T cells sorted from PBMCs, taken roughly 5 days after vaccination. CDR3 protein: CATRGYQETQYF. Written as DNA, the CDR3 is TGCGCCACCAGGGGGTACCAAGAGACCCAGTACTTC.